This T cell receptor beta chain was retrieved from a study of T cell repertoires in cytomegalovirus infection. Background on the study: Indications came from public TCR beta signatures; they pointed to CMV infection and to a matching HLA type.

In this sample, this clonotype turned up a few times. Antigen specificity is unknown. MiXCR, applied by TCRdb to the reads, yields one record per CDR3 protein. Among around 750,000 distinct CDR3 sequences listed, about 31% were seen once. Trimming took 1 base from V and 0 from J, leaving 9 bases between them. The CDR3 sequence is 15 residues long. The germline V gene encodes CDR1 SGHVS and CDR2 FNYEAQ. The input for sequencing was cultured CD8+ T cells from PBMCs, taken from culture after CMV antigen stimulation. The chain uses TRBV7-6 and TRBJ1-1; possibly TRBD1 for D (6 bases). This sequence was found in a human donor in good health (CMV status not recorded). Some clones in this sample may be carry-over from other donors' samples. In nucleotides, the CDR3 is TGTGCCAGCAGCTTAGGGGGGCCAGTGAACACTGAAGCTTTCTTT. Protein product: CASSLGGPVNTEAFF.